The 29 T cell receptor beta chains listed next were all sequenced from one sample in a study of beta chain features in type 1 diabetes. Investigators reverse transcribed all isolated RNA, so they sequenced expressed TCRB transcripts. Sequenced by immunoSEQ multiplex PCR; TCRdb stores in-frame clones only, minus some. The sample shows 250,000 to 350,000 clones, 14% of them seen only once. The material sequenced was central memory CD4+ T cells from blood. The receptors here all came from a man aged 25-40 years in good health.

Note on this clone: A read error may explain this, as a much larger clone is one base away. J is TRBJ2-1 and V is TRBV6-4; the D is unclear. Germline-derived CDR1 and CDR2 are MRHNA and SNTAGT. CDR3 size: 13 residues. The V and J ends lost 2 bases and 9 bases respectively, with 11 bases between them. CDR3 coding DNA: TGTGCCAGCAGTGACGGGAACTCCAGTGAGCAGTTCTTC. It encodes CASSDGNSSEQFF.

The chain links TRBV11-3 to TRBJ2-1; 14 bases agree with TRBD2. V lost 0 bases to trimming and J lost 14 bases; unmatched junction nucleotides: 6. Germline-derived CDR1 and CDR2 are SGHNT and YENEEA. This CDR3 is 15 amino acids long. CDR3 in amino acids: CASSLEGLAGGQEFF. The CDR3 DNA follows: TGTGCCAGCAGCTTAGAAGGACTAGCGGGAGGACAGGAGTTCTTC.

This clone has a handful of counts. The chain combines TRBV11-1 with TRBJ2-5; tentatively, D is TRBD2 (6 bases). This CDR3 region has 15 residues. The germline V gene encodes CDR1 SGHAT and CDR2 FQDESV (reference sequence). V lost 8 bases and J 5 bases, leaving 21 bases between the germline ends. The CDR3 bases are TGTGCCAGCGGTGACGACGGGAGAGGCTTGGAGACCCAGTACTTC. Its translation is CASGDDGRGLETQYF.

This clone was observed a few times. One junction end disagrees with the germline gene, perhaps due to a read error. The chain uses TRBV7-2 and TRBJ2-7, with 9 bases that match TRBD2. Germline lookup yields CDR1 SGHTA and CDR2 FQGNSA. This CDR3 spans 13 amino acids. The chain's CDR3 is CASSLAGNYEQYF. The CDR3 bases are TGTGCCAGCAGCCTAGCGGGGAACTACGAGCAGTACTTC.

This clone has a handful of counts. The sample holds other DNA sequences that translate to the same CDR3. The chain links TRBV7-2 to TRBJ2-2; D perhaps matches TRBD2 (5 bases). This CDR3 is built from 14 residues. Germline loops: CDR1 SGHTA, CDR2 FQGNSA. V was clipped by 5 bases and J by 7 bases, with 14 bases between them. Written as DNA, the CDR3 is TGTGCCAGCAGCCCCGGGGTTGGCGGCGGGGAGCTGTTTTTT. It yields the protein CASSPGVGGGELFF. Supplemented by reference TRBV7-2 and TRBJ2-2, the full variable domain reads GAGVSQSPSNKVTEKGKDVELRCDPISGHTALYWYRQSLGQGLEFLIYFQGNSAPDKSGLPSDRFSAERTGGSVSTLTIQRTQQEDSAVYLCASSPGVGGGELFFGEGSRLTVL.

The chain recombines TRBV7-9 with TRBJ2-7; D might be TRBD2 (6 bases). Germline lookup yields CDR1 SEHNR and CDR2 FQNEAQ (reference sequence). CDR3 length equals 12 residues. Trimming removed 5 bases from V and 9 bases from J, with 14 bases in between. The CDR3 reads CASSPLARRQYV. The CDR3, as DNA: TGTGCCAGCAGCCCCCTAGCGAGGAGGCAGTACGTC.

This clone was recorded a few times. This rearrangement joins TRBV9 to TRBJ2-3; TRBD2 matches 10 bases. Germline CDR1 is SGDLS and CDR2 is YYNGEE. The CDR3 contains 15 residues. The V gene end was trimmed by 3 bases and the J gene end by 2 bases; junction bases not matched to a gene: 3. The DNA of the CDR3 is TGTGCCAGCAGCGCGGGACTAGCGCACACAGATACGCAGTATTTT. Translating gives CASSAGLAHTDTQYF. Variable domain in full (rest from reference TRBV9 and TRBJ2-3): DSGVTQTPKHLITATGQRVTLRCSPRSGDLSVYWYQQSLDQGLQFLIQYYNGEERAKGNILERFSAQQFPDLHSELNLSSLELGDSALYFCASSAGLAHTDTQYFGPGTRLTVL.

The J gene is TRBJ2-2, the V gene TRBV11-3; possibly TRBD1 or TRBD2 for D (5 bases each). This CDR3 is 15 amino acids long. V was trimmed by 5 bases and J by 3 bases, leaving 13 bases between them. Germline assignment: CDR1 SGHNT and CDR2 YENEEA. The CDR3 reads CASSRRDGHTGELFF. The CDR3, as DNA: TGTGCCAGCAGCCGAAGGGACGGACACACCGGGGAGCTGTTTTTT.

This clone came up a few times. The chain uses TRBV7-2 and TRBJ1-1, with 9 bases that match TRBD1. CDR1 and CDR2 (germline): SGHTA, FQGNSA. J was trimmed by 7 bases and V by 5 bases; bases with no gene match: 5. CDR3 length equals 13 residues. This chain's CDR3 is CASSPQGAIEAFF. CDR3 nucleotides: TGTGCCAGCAGCCCACAGGGGGCGATTGAAGCTTTCTTT.

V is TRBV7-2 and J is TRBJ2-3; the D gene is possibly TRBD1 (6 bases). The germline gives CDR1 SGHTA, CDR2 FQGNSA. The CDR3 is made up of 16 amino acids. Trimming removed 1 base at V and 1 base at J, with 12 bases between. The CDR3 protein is CASSLGGNRGTDTQYF. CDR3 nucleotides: TGTGCCAGCAGCTTAGGCGGAAACAGGGGCACAGATACGCAGTATTTT. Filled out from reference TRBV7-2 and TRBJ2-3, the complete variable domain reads GAGVSQSPSNKVTEKGKDVELRCDPISGHTALYWYRQSLGQGLEFLIYFQGNSAPDKSGLPSDRFSAERTGGSVSTLTIQRTQQEDSAVYLCASSLGGNRGTDTQYFGPGTRLTVL.

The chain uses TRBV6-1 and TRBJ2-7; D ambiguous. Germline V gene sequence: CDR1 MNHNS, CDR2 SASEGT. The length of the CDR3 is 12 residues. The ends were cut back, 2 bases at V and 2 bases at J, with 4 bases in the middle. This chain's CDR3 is CASSELAYEQYF. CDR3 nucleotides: TGTGCCAGCAGTGAATTGGCCTACGAGCAGTACTTC.

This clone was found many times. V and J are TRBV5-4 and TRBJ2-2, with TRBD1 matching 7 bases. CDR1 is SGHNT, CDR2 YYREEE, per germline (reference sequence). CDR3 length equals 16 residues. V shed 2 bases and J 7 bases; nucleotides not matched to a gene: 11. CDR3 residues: CASSFQGGAGRGELFF. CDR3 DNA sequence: TGTGCCAGCAGCTTTCAAGGGGGCGCCGGCCGCGGGGAGCTGTTTTTT.

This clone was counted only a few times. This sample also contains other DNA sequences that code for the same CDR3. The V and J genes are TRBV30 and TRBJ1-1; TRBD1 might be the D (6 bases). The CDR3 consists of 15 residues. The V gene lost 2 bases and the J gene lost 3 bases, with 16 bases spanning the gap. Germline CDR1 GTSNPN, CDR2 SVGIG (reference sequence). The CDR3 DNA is TGTGCCTGGAGTTCTTGGGGGGGGCGGGACACTGAAGCTTTCTTT. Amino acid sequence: CAWSSWGGRDTEAFF.

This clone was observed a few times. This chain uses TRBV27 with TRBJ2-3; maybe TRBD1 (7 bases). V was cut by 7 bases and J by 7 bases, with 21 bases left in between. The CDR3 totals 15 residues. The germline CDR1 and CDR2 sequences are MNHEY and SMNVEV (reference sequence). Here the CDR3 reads CASTRIGGGGYTQYF. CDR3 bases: TGTGCCAGCACCCGCATTGGAGGGGGCGGATATACGCAGTATTTT.

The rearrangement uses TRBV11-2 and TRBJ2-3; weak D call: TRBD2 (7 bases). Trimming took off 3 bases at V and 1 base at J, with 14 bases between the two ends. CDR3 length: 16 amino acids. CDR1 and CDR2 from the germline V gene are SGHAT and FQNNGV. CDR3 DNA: TGTGCCAGCAGCTTGGGAGGGGGGCTAGGCACAGATACGCAGTATTTT. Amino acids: CASSLGGGLGTDTQYF. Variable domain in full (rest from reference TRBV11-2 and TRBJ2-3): EAGVAQSPRYKIIEKRQSVAFWCNPISGHATLYWYQQILGQGPKLLIQFQNNGVVDDSQLPKDRFSAERLKGVDSTLKIQPAKLEDSAVYLCASSLGGGLGTDTQYFGPGTRLTVL.

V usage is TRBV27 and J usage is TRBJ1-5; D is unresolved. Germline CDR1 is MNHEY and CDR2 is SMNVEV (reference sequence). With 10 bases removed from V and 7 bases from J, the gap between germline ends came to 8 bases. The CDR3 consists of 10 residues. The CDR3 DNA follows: TGTGCCACCCCAAACCAGCCCCAGCATTTT. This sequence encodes CATPNQPQHF.

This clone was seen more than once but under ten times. The DNA of the CDR3 is TGTGCCTGGACCCCCCGCGGCAGGGGCTATGGCTACACCTTC. This codes for CAWTPRGRGYGYTF. V gene TRBV30 combines with J gene TRBJ1-2, with a weak D call TRBD1 (6 bases). The CDR3 is made up of 14 amino acids. CDR1 and CDR2 (germline): GTSNPN, SVGIG (reference sequence). The germline V and J ends were trimmed by 4 bases and 4 bases, with 16 bases remaining between them.

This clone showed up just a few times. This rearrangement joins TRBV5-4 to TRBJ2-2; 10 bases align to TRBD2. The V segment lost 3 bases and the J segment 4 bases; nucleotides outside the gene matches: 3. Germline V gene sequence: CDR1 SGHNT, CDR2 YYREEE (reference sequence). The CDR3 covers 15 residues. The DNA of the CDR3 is TGTGCCAGCAGCTCTAGCGGGGGATTCACCGGGGAGCTGTTTTTT. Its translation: CASSSSGGFTGELFF.

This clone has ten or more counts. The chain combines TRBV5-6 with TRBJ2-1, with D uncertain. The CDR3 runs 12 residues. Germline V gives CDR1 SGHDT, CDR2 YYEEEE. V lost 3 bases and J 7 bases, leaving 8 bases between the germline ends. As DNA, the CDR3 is TGTGCCAGCAGCTATGCGTCAAATGAGCAGTTCTTC. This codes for CASSYASNEQFF.

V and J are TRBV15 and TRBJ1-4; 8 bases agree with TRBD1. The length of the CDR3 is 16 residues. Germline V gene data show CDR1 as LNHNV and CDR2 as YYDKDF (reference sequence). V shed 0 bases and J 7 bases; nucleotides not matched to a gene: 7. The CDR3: CATSRDPQGAGEKLFF. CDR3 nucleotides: TGTGCCACCAGCAGAGATCCCCAGGGGGCGGGTGAAAAACTGTTTTTT.

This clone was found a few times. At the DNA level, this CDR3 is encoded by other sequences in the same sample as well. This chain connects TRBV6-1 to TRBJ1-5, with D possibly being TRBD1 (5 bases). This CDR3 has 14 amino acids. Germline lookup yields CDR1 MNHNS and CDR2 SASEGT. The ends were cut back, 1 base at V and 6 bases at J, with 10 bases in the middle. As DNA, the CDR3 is TGTGCCAGCAGTGAAGGACGGGGCGGTCAGCCCCAGCATTTT. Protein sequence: CASSEGRGGQPQHF.

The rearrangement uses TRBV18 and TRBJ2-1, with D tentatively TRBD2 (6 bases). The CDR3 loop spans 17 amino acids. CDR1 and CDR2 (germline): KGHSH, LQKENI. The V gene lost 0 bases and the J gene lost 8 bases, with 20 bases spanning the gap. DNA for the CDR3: TGTGCCAGCTCACCACCGGGGCGGGGTCGCATTGGTGATGAGCAGTTCTTC. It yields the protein CASSPPGRGRIGDEQFF.

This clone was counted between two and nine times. The CDR3 nucleotides are TGCGCCAGCAGCCAAGAGCGGCGGGGGAACTATGGCTACACCTTC. Translation gives CASSQERRGNYGYTF. The gene calls are TRBV4-1 and TRBJ1-2; tentatively, D is TRBD1 (5 bases). This CDR3 comprises 15 residues. V gave up 0 bases and J gave up 2 bases, with 10 bases separating them. Germline CDR1 is MGHRA and CDR2 is YSYEKL.

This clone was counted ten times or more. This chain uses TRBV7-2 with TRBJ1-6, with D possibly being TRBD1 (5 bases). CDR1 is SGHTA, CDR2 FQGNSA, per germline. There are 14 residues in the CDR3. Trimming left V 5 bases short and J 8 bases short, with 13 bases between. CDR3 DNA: TGTGCCAGCAGCCTACAAGGGGTCTATTCACCCCTCCACTTT. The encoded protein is CASSLQGVYSPLHF. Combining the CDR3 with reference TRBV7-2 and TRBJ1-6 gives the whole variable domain GAGVSQSPSNKVTEKGKDVELRCDPISGHTALYWYRQSLGQGLEFLIYFQGNSAPDKSGLPSDRFSAERTGGSVSTLTIQRTQQEDSAVYLCASSLQGVYSPLHFGNGTRLTVT.

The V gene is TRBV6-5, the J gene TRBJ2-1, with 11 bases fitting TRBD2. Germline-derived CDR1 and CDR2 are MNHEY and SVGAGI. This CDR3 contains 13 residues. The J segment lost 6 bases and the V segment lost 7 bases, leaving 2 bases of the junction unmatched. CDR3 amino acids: CASKTSGANEQFF. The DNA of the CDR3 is TGTGCCAGCAAGACTAGCGGGGCCAATGAGCAGTTCTTC.

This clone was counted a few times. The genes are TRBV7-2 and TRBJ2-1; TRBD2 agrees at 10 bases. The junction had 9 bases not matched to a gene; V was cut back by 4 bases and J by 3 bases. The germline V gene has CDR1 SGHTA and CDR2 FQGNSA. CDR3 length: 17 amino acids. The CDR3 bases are TGTGCCAGCAGCTGGCGGGGCGCTAGCGGGGGCTACAATGAGCAGTTCTTC. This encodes CASSWRGASGGYNEQFF.

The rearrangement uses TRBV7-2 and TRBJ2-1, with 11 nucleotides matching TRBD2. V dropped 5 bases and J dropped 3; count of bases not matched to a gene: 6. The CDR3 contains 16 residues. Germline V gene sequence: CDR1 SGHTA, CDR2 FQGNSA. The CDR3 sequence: CASSPRLAGYYNEQFF. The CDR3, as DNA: TGTGCCAGCAGCCCTAGACTAGCGGGATACTACAATGAGCAGTTCTTC.

The CDR3 DNA reads as TGCGCCAGCAGCGTCACCCCGGGACAACCCACAGATACGCAGTATTTT. Amino acids: CASSVTPGQPTDTQYF. J is TRBJ2-3 and V is TRBV5-1, with a weak D call TRBD1 (6 bases). The CDR3 covers 16 residues. Between the trimmed V and J ends, which lost 4 bases and 2 bases, there was a span of 17 bases. Germline V gene sequence: CDR1 SGHRS, CDR2 YFSETQ.

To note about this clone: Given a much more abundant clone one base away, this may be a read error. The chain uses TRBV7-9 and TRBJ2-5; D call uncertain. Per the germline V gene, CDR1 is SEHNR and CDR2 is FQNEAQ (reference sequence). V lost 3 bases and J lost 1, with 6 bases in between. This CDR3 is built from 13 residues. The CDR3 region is CASSLASQETQYF. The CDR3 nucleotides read TGTGCCAGCAGCTTGGCTAGCCAAGAGACCCAGTACTTC.